This TCR beta chain derives from a study of glioma-infiltrating T cells. Whole-study context: Dexamethasone exposure before glioma surgery was limited to six or fewer days.

This clonotype was found a few times. Its antigen is not known. A much larger clone differs by one base, so this may be a read error. The iRepertoire nested amplicon-rescue multiplex PCR amplified TCR alpha and beta CDR3s from RNA. TCRdb processed the multiplex PCR reads anew with MiXCR; each CDR3 protein has one entry. The table lists more than 300,000 distinct CDR3 sequences, roughly two fifths of them singletons. Study-wide findings and caveats: Tissue and blood shared very few CDR3 sequences. Shared blood CDR3 signature motifs marked patients with low tissue-blood divergence. Non-neoplastic patients had below-expected tissue-blood divergence, while all gliomas exceeded expectation.

CDR1 is MNHEY, CDR2 SVGAGI, per germline. The CDR3 has 14 residues. The V end was cut by 4 bases, the J end by 5 bases, with 15 bases between. Material: glioma tissue, nonneoplastic brain tissue, or PBMCs (not recorded which). V is TRBV6-5 and J is TRBJ2-7, with D maybe TRBD2 (5 bases). The TCR was taken from a human donor with low-grade glioma or glioblastoma, undergoing nonglioma brain surgery, or in good health (not recorded which). The CDR3 loop reads CASSCGFRGNEQYF. The CDR3 DNA reads TGTGCCAGCAGTTGCGGGTTTCGAGGCAACGAGCAGTACTTC.